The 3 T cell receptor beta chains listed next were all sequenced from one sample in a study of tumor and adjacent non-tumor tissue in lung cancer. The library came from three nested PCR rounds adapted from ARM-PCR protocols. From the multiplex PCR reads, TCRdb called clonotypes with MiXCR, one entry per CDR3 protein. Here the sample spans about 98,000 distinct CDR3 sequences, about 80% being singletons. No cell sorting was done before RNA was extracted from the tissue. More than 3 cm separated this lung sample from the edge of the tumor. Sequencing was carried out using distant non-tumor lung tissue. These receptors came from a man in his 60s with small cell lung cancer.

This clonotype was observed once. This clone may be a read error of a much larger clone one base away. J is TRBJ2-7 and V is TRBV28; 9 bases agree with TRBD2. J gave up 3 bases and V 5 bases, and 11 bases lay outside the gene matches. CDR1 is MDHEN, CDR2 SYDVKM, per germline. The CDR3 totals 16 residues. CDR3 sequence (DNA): TGTGCCAGCAGTGACCCTAGCGGGACCCTACTCTACGAGCAGTACTTC. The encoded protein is CASSDPSGTLLYEQYF.

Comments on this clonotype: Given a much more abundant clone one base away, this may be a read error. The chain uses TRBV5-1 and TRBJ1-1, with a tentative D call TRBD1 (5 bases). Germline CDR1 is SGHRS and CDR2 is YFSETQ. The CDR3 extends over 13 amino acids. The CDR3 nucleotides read TGCACCAGCACGGACAACCAGAACACTGAAGCTTTCTTT. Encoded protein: CTSTDNQNTEAFF.

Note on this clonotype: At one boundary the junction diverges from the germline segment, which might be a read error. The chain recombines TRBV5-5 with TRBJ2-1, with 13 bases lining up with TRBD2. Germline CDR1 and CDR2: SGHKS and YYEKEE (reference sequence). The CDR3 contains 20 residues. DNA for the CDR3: TGTGCCAGTAGCTCCGGGACTAGCGGGACTCCGAGGGGCGCCTACAATGTGCAGCTCTTC. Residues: CASSSGTSGTPRGAYNVQLF.